What follows are 23 T cell receptor beta chains derived from one specimen sequenced in a study of blood T cell repertoires in COVID-19. Clones were sequenced by immunoSEQ multiplex PCR, and TCRdb holds only the in-frame ones, with some missing. This table has some 150,000 clones, approximately 80% appearing once. The sequenced sample consisted of peripheral blood. All receptors come from an elderly woman with acute or convalescent COVID-19.

The gene calls are TRBV6-2 or TRBV6-3 and TRBJ2-2; TRBD1 might be the D (6 bases). Trimming stripped 2 bases from V and 5 bases from J, with 9 bases between. The CDR3 has 14 amino acids. CDR1 is MNHEY, CDR2 SVGEGT, per germline. The CDR3 loop reads CASSYQTGTGELFF. The DNA of the CDR3 is TGTGCCAGCAGTTACCAAACAGGGACCGGGGAGCTGTTTTTT.

The CDR3, as DNA: TGTGCCAGCAGCTTGTCCAGGGCCAACACTGAAGCTTTCTTT. Its translation: CASSLSRANTEAFF. The chain joins TRBV7-6 to TRBJ1-1, with a weak D call TRBD1 (5 bases). V was cut by 3 bases and J by 2 bases, with 10 bases left in between. Germline V gives CDR1 SGHVS, CDR2 FNYEAQ. CDR3 length: 14 amino acids.

The chain combines TRBV7-9 with TRBJ1-6; 7 bases align to TRBD1. This CDR3 spans 16 amino acids. The germline CDR1 and CDR2 sequences are SEHNR and FQNEAQ (reference sequence). Trimming took 10 bases from V and 0 from J; bases not matched to a gene: 9. DNA of the CDR3: TGTGCCACCCCAGCAGGGGGAAGCTCCTATAATTCACCCCTCCACTTT. Its protein is CATPAGGSSYNSPLHF.

The chain is built from TRBV11-2 and TRBJ1-1; TRBD1 matches at 7 bases. V shed 5 bases, J shed 1 base, and the junction held 7 bases outside the gene matches. CDR1 SGHAT and CDR2 FQNNGV come from the germline V gene. The CDR3 extends over 15 amino acids. CDR3 region: CASSPRQGANTEAFF. CDR3 sequence (DNA): TGTGCCAGCAGCCCACGACAGGGCGCGAACACTGAAGCTTTCTTT.

The gene calls are TRBV6-5 and TRBJ2-3; the match to TRBD1 covers 8 bases. The CDR3 runs 16 residues. Germline V gene sequence: CDR1 MNHEY, CDR2 SVGAGI. V was clipped by 4 bases and J by 0 bases; unmatched bases: 6. The CDR3 is CASSLQGGLSTDTQYF. CDR3 in DNA: TGTGCCAGCAGTTTACAGGGGGGTCTTAGCACAGATACGCAGTATTTT.

The rearrangement links TRBV19 to TRBJ1-1; weak D call: TRBD1 (5 bases). The CDR3 runs to 16 residues. Germline V gene lookup returns CDR1 LNHDA and CDR2 SQIVND (reference sequence). Trimming removed 4 bases from V and 6 bases from J, with 21 bases in between. CDR3 coding DNA: TGTGCCAGTAGTACTACCAGGGCCACCGGAGGGGCTGAAGCTTTCTTT. As protein: CASSTTRATGGAEAFF.

The DNA of the CDR3 is TGTGCCAGCAGCTTACCAGGGGACAATGGCGAGCAGTACTTC. This translates into CASSLPGDNGEQYF. J is TRBJ2-7 and V is TRBV7-3; D perhaps matches TRBD1 (6 bases). Germline assignment: CDR1 SGHTA and CDR2 FQGTGA. Trimming shortened V by 2 bases and J by 6 bases, and 14 bases separated the two germline ends. CDR3 length: 14 residues.

J is TRBJ1-1 and V is TRBV25-1; D is perhaps TRBD1 (6 bases). Trimming removed 2 bases from V and 6 bases from J, with 13 bases in between. This CDR3 spans 14 amino acids. CDR1 and CDR2 from the germline V gene are MGHDK and SYGVNS. CDR3 nucleotides: TGTGCCAGCAGTGAAGGATACAGGGAGTCTGAAGCTTTCTTT. This encodes CASSEGYRESEAFF. Complete variable domain (other parts from reference TRBV25-1 and TRBJ1-1): EADIYQTPRYLVIGTGKKITLECSQTMGHDKMYWYQQDPGMELHLIHYSYGVNSTEKGDLSSESTVSRIRTEHFPLTLESARPSHTSQYLCASSEGYRESEAFFGQGTRLTVV.

CDR3 nucleotide sequence: TGTGGCGTCTGGGGGCCATTACTAGCCAAAAACATTCAGTACTTC. Amino acids: CGVWGPLLAKNIQYF. The V and J genes are TRBV27 and TRBJ2-4; weak D call: TRBD1 (6 bases). Germline V gives CDR1 MNHEY, CDR2 SMNVEV (reference sequence). The CDR3 spans 15 residues.

This clone was observed a single time. This chain joins TRBV15 and TRBJ1-4; 7 bases are shared with TRBD1. This CDR3 is built from 15 residues. Germline V CDR1 and CDR2: LNHNV, YYDKDF (reference sequence). V lost 5 bases to trimming and J lost 8 bases; unmatched junction nucleotides: 11. CDR3: CATSATGAGGEKLFF. CDR3 DNA sequence: TGTGCCACCAGCGCAACAGGGGCGGGGGGCGAAAAACTGTTTTTT.

This clone was seen more than once but under ten times. The rearrangement links TRBV5-1 to TRBJ2-5; 7 bases match TRBD2. This CDR3 is 13 amino acids long. CDR1 and CDR2 (germline): SGHRS, YFSETQ. V lost 5 bases, J lost 5 bases, and 6 bases stayed unmatched. CDR3 bases: TGCGCCAGCAGTCCGACTAGCTTTGAGACCCAGTACTTC. As protein: CASSPTSFETQYF.

The chain uses TRBV19 and TRBJ1-3, with D perhaps TRBD1 (6 bases). Trimming pared 11 bases from V and 0 bases from J, leaving 11 bases between. This CDR3 comprises 13 residues. The germline CDR1 and CDR2 sequences are LNHDA and SQIVND (reference sequence). CDR3 in DNA: TGTGCCTGTGCAGGGGTCTCTGGAAACACCATATATTTT. Encoded protein: CACAGVSGNTIYF.

In its sample, this clone was seen a few times. This rearrangement joins TRBV29-1 to TRBJ1-1; D is unresolved. Trimming shortened V by 4 bases and J by 5 bases, and 20 bases separated the two germline ends. The CDR3 sequence is 15 residues long. Germline loops: CDR1 SQVTM, CDR2 ANQGSEA. The CDR3 nucleotides read TGCAGCGTTGGGGCAAGGAGGATGGGGAGTACTGAAGCTTTCTTT. As protein: CSVGARRMGSTEAFF.

The chain links TRBV7-2 to TRBJ2-7; 9 bases are a match to TRBD2. CDR3 size: 16 residues. Germline-derived CDR1 and CDR2 are SGHTA and FQGNSA. After removal of 5 bases from V and 3 bases from J, the junction contained 11 bases not matched to a gene. CDR3 DNA sequence: TGTGCCAGCAGCCCTATAAGCGGGGGGCTATTCTACGAGCAGTACTTC. It specifies CASSPISGGLFYEQYF.

The DNA for the CDR3 is TGCGCCAGCAGCTTTCGCAGCGGAGGGGAAAATACGCAGTATTTT. Its protein product is CASSFRSGGENTQYF. V gene TRBV5-1 combines with J gene TRBJ2-3; D may be TRBD2 (6 bases). The germline V gene has CDR1 SGHRS and CDR2 YFSETQ. This CDR3 spans 15 amino acids. V lost 2 bases and J 7 bases, leaving 17 bases between the germline ends. Full variable domain (missing parts from reference TRBV5-1 and TRBJ2-3): KAGVTQTPRYLIKTRGQQVTLSCSPISGHRSVSWYQQTPGQGLQFLFEYFSETQRNKGNFPGRFSGRQFSNSRSEMNVSTLELGDSALYLCASSFRSGGENTQYFGPGTRLTVL.

This chain connects TRBV7-3 to TRBJ2-5; D possibly corresponds to TRBD2 (5 bases). The CDR3 spans 12 residues. CDR1 is SGHTA and CDR2 is FQGTGA in the germline V gene. Trimming pared 5 bases from V and 4 bases from J, leaving 8 bases between. The CDR3 sequence is CASSRAGETQYF. Here the CDR3 DNA reads TGTGCCAGCAGCCGGGCGGGAGAGACCCAGTACTTC.

The chain employs TRBV19 and TRBJ1-5, with D maybe TRBD1 (5 bases). The V gene lost 1 base and the J gene lost 4 bases, with 11 bases spanning the gap. Germline CDR1 is LNHDA and CDR2 is SQIVND (reference sequence). This CDR3 has 15 residues. The CDR3 reads CASSIGDRSNQPQHF. The DNA for the CDR3 is TGTGCCAGTAGTATAGGAGACAGAAGTAATCAGCCCCAGCATTTT.

The rearrangement uses TRBV5-1 and TRBJ2-7; a possible D gene is TRBD1 (7 bases). CDR3 length: 14 amino acids. Per the germline V gene, CDR1 is SGHRS and CDR2 is YFSETQ. V was shortened by 7 bases and J by 2 bases, with 16 bases between the two germline ends. The CDR3 loop reads CASRTRDRPYEQYF. The DNA for the CDR3 is TGCGCCAGCCGGACGCGGGACAGACCCTACGAGCAGTACTTC.

This clone appeared a few times. The chain links TRBV5-1 to TRBJ1-2; D unclear. This CDR3 spans 15 amino acids. The V and J ends lost 4 bases and 4 bases respectively, with 17 bases between them. Germline V gene sequence: CDR1 SGHRS, CDR2 YFSETQ. CDR3 coding DNA: TGCGCCAGCAGCCCCAGGCCGGCAGCCCCCTATGGCTACACCTTC. Protein: CASSPRPAAPYGYTF.

The V call is TRBV2, the J call TRBJ2-2; TRBD1 aligns across 7 bases. V shed 6 bases and J 4 bases; nucleotides not matched to a gene: 8. Germline V gene lookup returns CDR1 SNHLY and CDR2 FYNNEI. The CDR3 has 15 amino acids. In DNA, the CDR3 is TGTGCCAGCAGGCCACAGGGGCGGACCACCGGGGAGCTGTTTTTT. Amino acids: CASRPQGRTTGELFF.

This clone was counted once. V is TRBV7-9 and J is TRBJ2-1; a possible D gene is TRBD2 (7 bases). Germline V gene lookup returns CDR1 SEHNR and CDR2 FQNEAQ (reference sequence). The germline V and J ends were trimmed by 5 bases and 4 bases, with 15 bases remaining between them. The CDR3 runs 15 residues. CDR3 sequence reads: CASSPLRGPYNEQFF. The DNA of the CDR3 is TGTGCCAGCAGCCCATTGCGGGGGCCGTACAATGAGCAGTTCTTC.

V is TRBV25-1 and J is TRBJ2-7, with a possible D match to TRBD1 (5 bases). The CDR3 sequence is 14 residues long. Trimming stripped 5 bases from V and 2 bases from J, with 13 bases between. Germline CDR1 and CDR2: MGHDK and SYGVNS. The CDR3 region has the DNA TGTGCCAGCAGTAAGACAGTCCCGACCTACGAGCAGTACTTC. Protein product: CASSKTVPTYEQYF.

This clone appeared once. The chain has TRBV4-1 and TRBJ2-1, with D perhaps TRBD1 (6 bases). The CDR3 consists of 13 residues. V lost 8 bases, J lost 8 bases, and 16 bases lay in between. CDR1 and CDR2 (germline): MGHRA, YSYEKL. CDR3 sequence reads: CASGTGPWDEQFF. CDR3 coding DNA: TGCGCCAGCGGCACAGGGCCTTGGGATGAGCAGTTCTTC.